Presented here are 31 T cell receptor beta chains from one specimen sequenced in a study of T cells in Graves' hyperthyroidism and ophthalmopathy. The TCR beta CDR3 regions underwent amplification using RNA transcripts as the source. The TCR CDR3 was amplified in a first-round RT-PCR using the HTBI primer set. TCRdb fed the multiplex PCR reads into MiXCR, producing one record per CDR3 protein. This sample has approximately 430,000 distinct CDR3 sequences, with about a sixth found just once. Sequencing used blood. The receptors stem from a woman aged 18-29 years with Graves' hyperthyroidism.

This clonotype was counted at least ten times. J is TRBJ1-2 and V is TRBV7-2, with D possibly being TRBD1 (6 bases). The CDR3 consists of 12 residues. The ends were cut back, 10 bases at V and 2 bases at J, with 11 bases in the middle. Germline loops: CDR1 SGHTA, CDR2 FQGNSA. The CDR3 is CATYTGNYGYTF. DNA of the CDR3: TGTGCCACCTATACAGGGAACTATGGCTACACCTTC. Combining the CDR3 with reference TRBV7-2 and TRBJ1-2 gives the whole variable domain GAGVSQSPSNKVTEKGKDVELRCDPISGHTALYWYRQSLGQGLEFLIYFQGNSAPDKSGLPSDRFSAERTGGSVSTLTIQRTQQEDSAVYLCATYTGNYGYTFGSGTRLTVV.

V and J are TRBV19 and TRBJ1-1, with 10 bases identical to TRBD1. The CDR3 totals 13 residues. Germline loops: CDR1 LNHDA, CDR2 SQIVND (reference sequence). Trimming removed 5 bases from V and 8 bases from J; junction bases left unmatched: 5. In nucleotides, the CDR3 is TGTGCCAGTAGTCGGGACAGGGGATTCGAAGCTTTCTTT. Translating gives CASSRDRGFEAFF. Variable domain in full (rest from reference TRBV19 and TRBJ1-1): DGGITQSPKYLFRKEGQNVTLSCEQNLNHDAMYWYRQDPGQGLRLIYYSQIVNDFQKGDIAEGYSVSREKKESFPLTVTSAQKNPTAFYLCASSRDRGFEAFFGQGTRLTVV.

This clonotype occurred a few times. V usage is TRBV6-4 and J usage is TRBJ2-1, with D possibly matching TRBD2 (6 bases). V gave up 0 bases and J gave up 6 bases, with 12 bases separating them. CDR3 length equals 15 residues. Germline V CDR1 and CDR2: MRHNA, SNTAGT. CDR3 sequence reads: CASSDSSPGGNEQFF. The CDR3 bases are TGTGCCAGCAGTGACTCGAGTCCCGGGGGCAATGAGCAGTTCTTC.

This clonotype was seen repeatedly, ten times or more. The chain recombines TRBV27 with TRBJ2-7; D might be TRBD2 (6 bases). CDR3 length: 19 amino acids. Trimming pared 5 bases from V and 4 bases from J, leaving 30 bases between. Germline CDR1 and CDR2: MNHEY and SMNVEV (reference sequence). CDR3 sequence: CASSPLDWGSSLSGYEQYF. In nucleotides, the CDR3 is TGTGCCAGCAGTCCCTTGGATTGGGGTAGCTCTCTTAGCGGATACGAGCAGTACTTC.

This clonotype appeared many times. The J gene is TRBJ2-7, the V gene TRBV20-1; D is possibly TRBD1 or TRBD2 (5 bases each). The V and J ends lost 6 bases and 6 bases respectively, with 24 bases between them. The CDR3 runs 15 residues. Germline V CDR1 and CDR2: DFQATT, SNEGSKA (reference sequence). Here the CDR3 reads CSALGRDLMTGEQYF. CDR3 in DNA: TGCAGTGCGCTAGGCCGGGACCTTATGACCGGCGAGCAGTACTTC.

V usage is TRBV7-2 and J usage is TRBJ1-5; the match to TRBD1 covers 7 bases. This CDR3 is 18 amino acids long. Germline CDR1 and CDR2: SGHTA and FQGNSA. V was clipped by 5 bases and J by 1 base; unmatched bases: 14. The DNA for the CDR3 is TGTGCCAGCAGCCTAGAGAGGAACAGGGGCGCGAGCAATCAGCCCCAGCATTTT. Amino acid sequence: CASSLERNRGASNQPQHF.

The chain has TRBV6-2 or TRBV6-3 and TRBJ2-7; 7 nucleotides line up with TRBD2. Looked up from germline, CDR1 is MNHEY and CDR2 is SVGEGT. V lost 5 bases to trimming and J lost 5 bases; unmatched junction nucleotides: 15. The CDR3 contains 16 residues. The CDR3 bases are TGTGCCAGCAGTGTTACCGGGACTAAAAATACTAACGAGCAGTACTTC. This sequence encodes CASSVTGTKNTNEQYF.

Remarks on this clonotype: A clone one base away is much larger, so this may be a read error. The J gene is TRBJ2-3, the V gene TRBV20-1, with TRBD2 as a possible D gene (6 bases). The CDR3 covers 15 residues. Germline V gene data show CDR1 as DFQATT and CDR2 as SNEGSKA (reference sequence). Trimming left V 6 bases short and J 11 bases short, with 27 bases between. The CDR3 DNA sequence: TGCAGTGCCGCATTAGCGGTAGGCCGTCTCGGGGGGCAGTATTTT. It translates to CSAALAVGRLGGQYF.

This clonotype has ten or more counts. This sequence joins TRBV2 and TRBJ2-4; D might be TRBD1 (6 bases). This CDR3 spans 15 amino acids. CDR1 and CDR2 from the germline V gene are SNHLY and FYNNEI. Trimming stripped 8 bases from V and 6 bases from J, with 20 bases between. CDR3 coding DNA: TGTGCCAGCCACACACAGGGCGAACGGAGAAACATTCAGTACTTC. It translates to CASHTQGERRNIQYF.

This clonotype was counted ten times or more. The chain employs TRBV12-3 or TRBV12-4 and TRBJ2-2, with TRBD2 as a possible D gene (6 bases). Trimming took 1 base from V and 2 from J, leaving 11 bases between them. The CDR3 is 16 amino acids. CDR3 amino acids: CASSLGREHNTGELFF. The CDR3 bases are TGTGCCAGCAGTTTAGGGAGGGAGCATAACACCGGGGAGCTGTTTTTT.

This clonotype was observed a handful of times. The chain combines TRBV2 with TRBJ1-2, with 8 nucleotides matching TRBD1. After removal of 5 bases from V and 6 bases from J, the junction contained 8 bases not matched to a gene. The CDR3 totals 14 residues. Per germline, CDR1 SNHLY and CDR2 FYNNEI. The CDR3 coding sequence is TGTGCCAGCAGTTGCGCAGGGGGCTCGGATGGCTACACCTTC. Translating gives CASSCAGGSDGYTF.

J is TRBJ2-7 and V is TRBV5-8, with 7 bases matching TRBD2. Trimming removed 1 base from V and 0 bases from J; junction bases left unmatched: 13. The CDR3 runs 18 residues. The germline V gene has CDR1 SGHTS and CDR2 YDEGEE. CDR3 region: CASSLQGGLDHGSYEQYF. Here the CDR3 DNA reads TGTGCCAGCAGCTTGCAGGGAGGACTAGATCATGGCTCCTACGAGCAGTACTTC.

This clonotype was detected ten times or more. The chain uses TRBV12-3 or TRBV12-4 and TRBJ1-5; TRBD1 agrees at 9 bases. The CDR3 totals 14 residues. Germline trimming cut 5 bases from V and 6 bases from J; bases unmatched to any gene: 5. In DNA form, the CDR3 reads TGTGCCAGCAGTCGACAGGGGGATGGTCAGCCCCAGCATTTT. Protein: CASSRQGDGQPQHF.

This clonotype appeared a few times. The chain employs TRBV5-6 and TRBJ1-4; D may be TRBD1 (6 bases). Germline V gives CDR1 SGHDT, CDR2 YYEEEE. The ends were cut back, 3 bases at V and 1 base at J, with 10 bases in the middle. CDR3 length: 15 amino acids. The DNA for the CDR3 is TGTGCCAGCAGCTCCGGACAGATAACTAATGAAAAACTGTTTTTT. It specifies CASSSGQITNEKLFF.

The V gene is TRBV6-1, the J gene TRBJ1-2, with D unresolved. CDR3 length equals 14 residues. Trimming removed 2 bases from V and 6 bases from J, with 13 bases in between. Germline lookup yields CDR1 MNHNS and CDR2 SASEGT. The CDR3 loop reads CASSESSSGHGYTF. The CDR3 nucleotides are TGTGCCAGCAGTGAATCGTCGAGCGGCCATGGCTACACCTTC.

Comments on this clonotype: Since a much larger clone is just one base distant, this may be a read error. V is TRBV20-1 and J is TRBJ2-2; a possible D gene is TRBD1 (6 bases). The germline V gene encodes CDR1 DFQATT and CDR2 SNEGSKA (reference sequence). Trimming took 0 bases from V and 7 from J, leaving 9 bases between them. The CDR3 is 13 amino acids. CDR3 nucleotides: TGCAGTGCTAGAGATCTAGGGGGCGGGGAGCTGTTTTTT. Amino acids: CSARDLGGGELFF.

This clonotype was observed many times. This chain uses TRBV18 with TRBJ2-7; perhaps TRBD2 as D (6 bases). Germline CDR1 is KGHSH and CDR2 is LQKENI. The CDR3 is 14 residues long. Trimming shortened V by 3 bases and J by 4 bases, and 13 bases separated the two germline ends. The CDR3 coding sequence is TGTGCCAGCTCACCCATCTCGGGAGTTTACGAGCAGTACTTC. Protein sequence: CASSPISGVYEQYF.

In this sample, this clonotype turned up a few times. The CDR3 protein is CASSQRWGGNYGYTF. The DNA for the CDR3 is TGCGCCAGCAGCCAACGTTGGGGGGGGAACTATGGCTACACCTTC. V gene TRBV4-1 combines with J gene TRBJ1-2; D may be TRBD1 (5 bases). CDR3 length: 15 residues. Germline V gives CDR1 MGHRA, CDR2 YSYEKL. The V end lost 2 bases, the J end lost 2 bases, and 12 bases lay between the germline ends.

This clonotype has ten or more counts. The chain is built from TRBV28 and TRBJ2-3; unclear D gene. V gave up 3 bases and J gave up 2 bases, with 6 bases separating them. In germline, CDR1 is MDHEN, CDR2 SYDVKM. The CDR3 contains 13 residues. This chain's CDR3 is CASSLDPTDTQYF. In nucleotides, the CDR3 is TGTGCCAGCAGTTTGGACCCCACAGATACGCAGTATTTT.

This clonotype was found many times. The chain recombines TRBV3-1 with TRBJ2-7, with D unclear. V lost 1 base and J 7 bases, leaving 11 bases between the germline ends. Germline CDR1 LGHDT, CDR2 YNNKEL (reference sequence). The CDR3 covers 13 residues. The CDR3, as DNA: TGTGCCAGCAGCCAAGTACTCCATGAAGAGCAGTACTTC. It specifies CASSQVLHEEQYF.

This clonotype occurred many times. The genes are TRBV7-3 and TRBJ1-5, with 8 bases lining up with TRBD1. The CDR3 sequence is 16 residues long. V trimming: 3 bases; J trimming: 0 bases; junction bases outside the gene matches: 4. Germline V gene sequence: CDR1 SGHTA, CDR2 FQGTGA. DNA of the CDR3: TGTGCCAGCAGCTTCCCTACAGGGGGTAGCAATCAGCCCCAGCATTTT. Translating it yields CASSFPTGGSNQPQHF.

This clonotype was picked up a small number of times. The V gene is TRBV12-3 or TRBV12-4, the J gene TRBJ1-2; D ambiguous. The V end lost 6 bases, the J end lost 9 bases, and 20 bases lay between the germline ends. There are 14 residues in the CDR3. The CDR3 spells CASSPLRGSLRYTF. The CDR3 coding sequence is TGTGCCAGCAGCCCCCTTCGAGGTTCTCTACGCTACACCTTC.

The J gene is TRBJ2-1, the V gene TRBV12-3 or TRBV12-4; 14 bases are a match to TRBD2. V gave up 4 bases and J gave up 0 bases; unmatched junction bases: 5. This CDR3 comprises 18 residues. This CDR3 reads CASSSGLAGGSSYNEQFF. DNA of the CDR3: TGTGCCAGCAGTTCCGGACTAGCGGGAGGCAGCTCCTACAATGAGCAGTTCTTC.

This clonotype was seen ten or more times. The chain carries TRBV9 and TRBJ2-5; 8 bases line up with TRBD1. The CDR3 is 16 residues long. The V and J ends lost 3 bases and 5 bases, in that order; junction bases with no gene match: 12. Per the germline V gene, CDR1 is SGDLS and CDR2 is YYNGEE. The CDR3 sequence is CASSAQGDRSWETQYF. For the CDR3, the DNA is TGTGCCAGCAGCGCACAGGGGGATAGATCTTGGGAGACCCAGTACTTC.

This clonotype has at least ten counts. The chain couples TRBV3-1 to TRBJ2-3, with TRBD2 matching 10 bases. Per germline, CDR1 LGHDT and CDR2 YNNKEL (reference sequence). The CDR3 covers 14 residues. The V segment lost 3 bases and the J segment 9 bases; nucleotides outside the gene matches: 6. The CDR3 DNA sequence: TGTGCCAGCAGCCAGGGATTAGCGGGAGGCACGCAGTATTTT. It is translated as CASSQGLAGGTQYF.

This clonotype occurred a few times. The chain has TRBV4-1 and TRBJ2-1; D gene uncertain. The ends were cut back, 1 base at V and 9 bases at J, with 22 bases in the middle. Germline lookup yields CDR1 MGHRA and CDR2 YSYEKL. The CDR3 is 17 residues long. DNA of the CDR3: TGCGCCAGCAGCCAAGGCCTCTGGAAGAGACCGCGAGGTGAGCAGTTCTTC. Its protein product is CASSQGLWKRPRGEQFF.

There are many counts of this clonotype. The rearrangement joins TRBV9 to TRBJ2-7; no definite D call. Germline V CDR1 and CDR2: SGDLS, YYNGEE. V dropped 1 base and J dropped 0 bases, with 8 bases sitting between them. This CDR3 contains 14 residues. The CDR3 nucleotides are TGTGCCAGCAGCGTAAGGGTAGGCTCCTACGAGCAGTACTTC. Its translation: CASSVRVGSYEQYF.

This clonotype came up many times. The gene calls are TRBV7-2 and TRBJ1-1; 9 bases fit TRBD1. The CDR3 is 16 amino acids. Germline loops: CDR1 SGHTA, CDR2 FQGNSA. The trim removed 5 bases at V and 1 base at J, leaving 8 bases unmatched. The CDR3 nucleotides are TGTGCCAGCAGCCAAACAGGGGGCGGAAGGAACACTGAAGCTTTCTTT. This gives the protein CASSQTGGGRNTEAFF.

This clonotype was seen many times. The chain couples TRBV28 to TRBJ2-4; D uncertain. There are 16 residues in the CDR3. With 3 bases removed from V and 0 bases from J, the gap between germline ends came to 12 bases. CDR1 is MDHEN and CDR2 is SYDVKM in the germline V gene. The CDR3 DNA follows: TGTGCCAGCAGTTTTGAGGCAAATCTAGCCAAAAACATTCAGTACTTC. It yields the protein CASSFEANLAKNIQYF.

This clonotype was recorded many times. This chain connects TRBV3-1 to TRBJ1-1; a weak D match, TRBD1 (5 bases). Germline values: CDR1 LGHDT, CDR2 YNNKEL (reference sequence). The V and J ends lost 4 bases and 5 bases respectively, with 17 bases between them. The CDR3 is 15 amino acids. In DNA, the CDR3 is TGTGCCAGCAGCCGGGGGAGCGCTGGTGGGACTGAAGCTTTCTTT. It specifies CASSRGSAGGTEAFF. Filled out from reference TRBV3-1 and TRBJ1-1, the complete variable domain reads DTAVSQTPKYLVTQMGNDKSIKCEQNLGHDTMYWYKQDSKKFLKIMFSYNNKELIINETVPNRFSPKSPDKAHLNLHINSLELGDSAVYFCASSRGSAGGTEAFFGQGTRLTVV.

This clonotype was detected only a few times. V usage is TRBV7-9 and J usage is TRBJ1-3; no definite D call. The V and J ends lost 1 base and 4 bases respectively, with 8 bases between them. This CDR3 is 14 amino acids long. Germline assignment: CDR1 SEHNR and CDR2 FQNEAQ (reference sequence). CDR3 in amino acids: CASSLGNEGNTIYF. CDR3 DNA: TGTGCCAGCAGCTTAGGCAATGAAGGAAACACCATATATTTT.